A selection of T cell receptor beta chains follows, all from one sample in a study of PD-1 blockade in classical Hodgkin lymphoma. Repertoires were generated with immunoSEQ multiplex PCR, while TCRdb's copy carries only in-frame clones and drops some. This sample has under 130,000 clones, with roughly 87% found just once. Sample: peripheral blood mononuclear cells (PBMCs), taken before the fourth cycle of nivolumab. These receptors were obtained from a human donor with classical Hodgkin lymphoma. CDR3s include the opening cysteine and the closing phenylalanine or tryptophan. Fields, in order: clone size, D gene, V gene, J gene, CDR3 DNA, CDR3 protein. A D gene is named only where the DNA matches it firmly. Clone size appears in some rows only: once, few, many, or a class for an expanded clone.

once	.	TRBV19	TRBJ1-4	TGTGCCAGTTCCCAGTCATTGTCTGAAAAACTGTTTTTT	CASSQSLSEKLFF
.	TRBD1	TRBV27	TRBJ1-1	TGTGCCAGCAGTTTACTCGGGACAGGAGTAGCTTTCTTT	CASSLLGTGVAFF
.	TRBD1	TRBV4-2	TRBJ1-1	TGTGCCAGCAGCCAAGAGAGGGGACAGGTGAACACTGAAGCTTTCTTT	CASSQERGQVNTEAFF
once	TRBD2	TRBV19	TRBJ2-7	TGTGCCAGTAGTGCGGGGACTAGCGGCCCAGGGCATTCCTACGAGCAGTACTTC	CASSAGTSGPGHSYEQYF
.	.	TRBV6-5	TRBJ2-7	TGTGCCAGCAGTTACGCCAGGCCCGGGGCGGGCGAGCAGTACTTC	CASSYARPGAGEQYF
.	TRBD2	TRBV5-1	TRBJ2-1	TGCGCCAGCTCGCCCCGGACTAGCGGAGCGCACAATGAGCAGTTCTTC	CASSPRTSGAHNEQFF
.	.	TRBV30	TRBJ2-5	TGTGCCTGGAGGAGGGGAGCGACATCCTCCCGGGAGACCCAGTACTTC	CAWRRGATSSRETQYF
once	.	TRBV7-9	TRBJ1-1	TGTGCCAGCAGCTCCCCCCTTAGGGGAGGGTTAGATGCTTTCTTT	CASSSPLRGGLDAFF
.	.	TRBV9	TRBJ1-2	TGTGCCAGCAGCGTAGCTAGGGGGGGTGGCTACACCTTC	CASSVARGGGYTF
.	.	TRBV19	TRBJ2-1	TGTGCCAGTAGTATTCACGGGGCCGATGAGCAGTTCTTC	CASSIHGADEQFF
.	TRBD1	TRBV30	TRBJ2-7	TGTGCCTGGAGTCCCTTTCCTATACAGGGGGACGAGCAGTACTTC	CAWSPFPIQGDEQYF